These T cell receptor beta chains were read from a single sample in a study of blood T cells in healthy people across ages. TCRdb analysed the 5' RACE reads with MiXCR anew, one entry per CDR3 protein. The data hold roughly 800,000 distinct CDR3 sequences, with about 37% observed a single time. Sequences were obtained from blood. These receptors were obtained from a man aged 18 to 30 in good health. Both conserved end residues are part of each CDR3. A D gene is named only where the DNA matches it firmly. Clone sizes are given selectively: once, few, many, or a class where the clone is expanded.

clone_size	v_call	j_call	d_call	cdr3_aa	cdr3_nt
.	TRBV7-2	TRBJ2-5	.	CASSPSVRETQYF	TGTGCCAGCAGTCCTAGCGTAAGAGAGACCCAGTACTTC
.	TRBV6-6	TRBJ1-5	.	CASTVGPHRPQHF	TGTGCCAGCACGGTGGGCCCGCACCGGCCCCAGCATTTT
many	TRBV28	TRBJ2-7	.	CASSLGLSSATYEQYF	TGTGCCAGCAGTTTAGGTCTCTCTAGCGCAACCTACGAGCAGTACTTC
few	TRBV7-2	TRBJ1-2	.	CASSFRTGSDGYTF	TGTGCCAGCAGCTTTCGAACAGGGTCCGATGGCTACACCTTC
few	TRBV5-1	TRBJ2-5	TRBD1	CASSSPSTGEETQYF	TGCGCCAGCAGCTCCCCCTCGACAGGGGAAGAGACCCAGTACTTC
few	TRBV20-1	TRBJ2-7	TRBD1	CRVKQGTEQYF	TGCAGGGTGAAACAGGGGACCGAGCAGTACTTC
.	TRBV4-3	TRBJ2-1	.	CASSQSIQGRYNEQFF	TGCGCCAGCAGCCAATCAATCCAGGGAAGGTACAATGAGCAGTTCTTC
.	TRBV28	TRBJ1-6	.	CASSFRRTNSPLHF	TGTGCCAGCAGTTTTAGGCGGACTAATTCACCCCTCCACTTT
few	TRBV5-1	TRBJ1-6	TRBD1	CASSTTGTGEANSPLHF	TGCGCCAGCAGCACAACCGGGACAGGGGAGGCTAATTCACCCCTCCACTTT
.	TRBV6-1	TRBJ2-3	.	CASSETRNPPYTQYF	TGTGCCAGCAGCGAGACTCGTAACCCGCCGTATACGCAGTATTTT
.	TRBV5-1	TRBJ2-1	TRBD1	CASSSRPGQPNNEQFF	TGCGCCAGCAGCTCGCGCCCGGGACAGCCTAACAATGAGCAGTTCTTC
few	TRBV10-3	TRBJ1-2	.	CAISEGSNYGYTF	TGTGCCATCAGTGAGGGCAGTAACTATGGCTACACCTTC
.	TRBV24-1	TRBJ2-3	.	CAGAPSTDTQYF	TGTGCCGGGGCCCCTAGCACAGATACGCAGTATTTT
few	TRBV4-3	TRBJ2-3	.	CASSQDPQGGADTQYF	TGCGCCAGCAGCCAAGATCCGCAGGGAGGTGCAGATACGCAGTATTTT
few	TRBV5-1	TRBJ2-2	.	CASNLDNYNTGELFF	TGCGCCAGCAATCTGGACAATTATAACACCGGGGAGCTGTTTTTT
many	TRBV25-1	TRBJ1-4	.	CASSVGPGLFF	TGTGCCAGCAGTGTGGGCCCCGGACTGTTTTTT
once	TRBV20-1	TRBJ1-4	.	CSARDRGTLGEKLFF	TGCAGTGCTAGAGATCGTGGGACTTTGGGTGAAAAACTGTTTTTT
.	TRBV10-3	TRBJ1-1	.	CAIGGENTEAFF	TGTGCCATCGGAGGGGAAAACACTGAAGCTTTCTTT
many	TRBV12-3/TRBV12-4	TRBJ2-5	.	CASSTLETQYF	TGTGCCAGCAGTACCCTGGAGACCCAGTACTTC
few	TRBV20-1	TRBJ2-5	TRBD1	CSASWTGGKETQYF	TGCAGTGCTAGCTGGACAGGGGGGAAGGAGACCCAGTACTTC
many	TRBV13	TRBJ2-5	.	CASSLPTSQETQYF	TGTGCCAGCAGCCTCCCGACTAGTCAAGAGACCCAGTACTTC
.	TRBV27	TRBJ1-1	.	CASSFAGRDTEAFF	TGTGCCAGCAGTTTTGCGGGGCGCGACACTGAAGCTTTCTTT